These 4 T cell receptor beta chains were sequenced from one sample in a study of T-cell memory formation after mild COVID-19. TCRdb processed the 5' RACE reads anew with MiXCR; each CDR3 protein has one entry. The sample lists about 340,000 distinct CDR3 sequences, under 25% occurring once. Sequencing was carried out using PBMCs or a T cell subset sorted from them (not recorded which). The receptors were sampled from a man in his late teens or twenties who had mild COVID-19 (a few samples of this study predate the infection). Cell type and time point are not known.

The V gene is TRBV9, the J gene TRBJ1-3; 8 bases are shared with TRBD1. The germline V gene encodes CDR1 SGDLS and CDR2 YYNGEE. This CDR3 contains 16 residues. The ends lost 4 bases at V and 0 bases at J; junction bases unmatched: 6. The CDR3 sequence is CASSLTGANSGNTIYF. The CDR3 region has the DNA TGTGCCAGCAGCCTGACAGGGGCCAACTCTGGAAACACCATATATTTT.

The V call is TRBV7-2, the J call TRBJ1-6; 7 bases match TRBD1. Looked up from germline, CDR1 is SGHTA and CDR2 is FQGNSA. The CDR3 is 17 amino acids. Unmatched junction bases numbered 10, after V lost 2 bases and J lost 6 bases. CDR3 DNA: TGTGCCAGCAGCTTAAGAGGGGGCGCCAGGGCTAATTCACCCCTCCACTTT. Translating it yields CASSLRGGARANSPLHF.

The genes are TRBV14 and TRBJ2-4; TRBD1 might be the D (6 bases). Germline values: CDR1 SGHDN, CDR2 FVKESK. V was cut by 5 bases and J by 1 base, with 12 bases left in between. The CDR3 has 15 residues. The CDR3 reads CASSEQGMAKNIQYF. CDR3 nucleotide sequence: TGTGCCAGCAGCGAACAGGGAATGGCCAAAAACATTCAGTACTTC. Drawing the rest from reference TRBV14 and TRBJ2-4, the complete variable domain is EAGVTQFPSHSVIEKGQTVTLRCDPISGHDNLYWYRRVMGKEIKFLLHFVKESKQDESGMPNNRFLAERTGGTYSTLKVQPAELEDSGVYFCASSEQGMAKNIQYFGAGTRLSVL.

In its sample, this clonotype was seen a few times. The CDR3 region is CSAAPGTSVTLSQYF. In DNA, the CDR3 is TGCAGTGCTGCCCCCGGGACTAGCGTGACTTTGTCCCAGTACTTC. V usage is TRBV20-1 and J usage is TRBJ2-5, with 10 positions matching TRBD2. The CDR3 runs to 15 residues. Germline V CDR1 and CDR2: DFQATT, SNEGSKA (reference sequence). The trim removed 5 bases at V and 9 bases at J, leaving 15 bases unmatched.